This note documents a single T cell receptor beta chain sequence. Its antigen remains unknown. The data belong to a study of post-analysis software for immune sequencing data. Across the whole study: The disease courses spanned relapsing-remitting, secondary progressive and progressive-relapsing forms of multiple sclerosis. Findings and caveats of the study: Compared against controls, patients with multiple sclerosis displayed significantly lower normalized Chao1 diversity. Clustering by F measure revealed strong co-clustering among samples prepared together in one batch.

Every TCR beta cDNA library bore unique molecular identifiers. cDNA molecules numbering 400,000 to 550,000 came from approximately 1 to 10 million T cells. From the PCR reads, TCRdb called clonotypes with MiXCR, one entry per CDR3 protein. The sample has 450,000 to 650,000 distinct CDR3 sequences, roughly 40% seen once. This receptor was obtained from a girl aged 5 to 17 with multiple sclerosis. Sequencing was carried out using blood.

CDR3 DNA sequence: TGTGCCAGCAGTGACGGGGACAGGATGTGGGGGGCCAACGTCCTGACTTTC. It yields the protein CASSDGDRMWGANVLTF. V gene TRBV6-1 combines with J gene TRBJ2-6; TRBD1 aligns across 8 bases. The CDR3 spans 17 residues. CDR1 is MNHNS, CDR2 SASEGT, per germline. Trimming removed 3 bases from V and 4 bases from J; junction bases left unmatched: 8.